The following is a TCR beta chain sequence with its context. Its antigen is still unknown. Germline V CDR1 and CDR2: SGDLS, YYNGEE. This CDR3 spans 16 amino acids. The ends lost 4 bases at V and 0 bases at J; junction bases unmatched: 8. A multiplex PCR was run with 60 Vbeta primers and 13 Jbeta primers. Libraries were prepared by immunoSEQ multiplex PCR; TCRdb keeps only in-frame clonotypes and omits some of them. The top ten clones hold around 6% of a sample with about 180,000 clones, over 60% of them seen once. These data come from a study of cytomegalovirus exposure and HLA in healthy donors. General study points: Being indistinguishable, some V segments were excluded, TRBV6-2 and TRBV6-3 among them. Per a later analysis, HLA-associated TCR beta chains showed more clonal expansion than other, equally common TCR beta chains.

V gene TRBV9 combines with J gene TRBJ2-3; 7 positions agree with TRBD1. The specimen sequenced was PBMCs. The TCR was taken from a man aged 40-50 years in good health and CMV-seronegative. The CDR3 region has the DNA TGTGCCAGCAGCCCGCGGACAGGAATCAGCACAGATACGCAGTATTTT. It encodes CASSPRTGISTDTQYF. Full variable domain (remainder filled in from reference TRBV9 and TRBJ2-3): DSGVTQTPKHLITATGQRVTLRCSPRSGDLSVYWYQQSLDQGLQFLIQYYNGEERAKGNILERFSAQQFPDLHSELNLSSLELGDSALYFCASSPRTGISTDTQYFGPGTRLTVL.